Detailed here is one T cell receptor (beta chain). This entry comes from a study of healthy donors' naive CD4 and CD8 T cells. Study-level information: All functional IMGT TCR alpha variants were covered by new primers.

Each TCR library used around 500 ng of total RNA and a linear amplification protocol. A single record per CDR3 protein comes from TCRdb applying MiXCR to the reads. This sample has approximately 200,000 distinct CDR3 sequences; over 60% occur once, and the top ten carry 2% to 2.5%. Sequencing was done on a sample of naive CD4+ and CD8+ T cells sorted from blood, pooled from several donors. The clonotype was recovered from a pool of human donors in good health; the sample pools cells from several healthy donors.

The CDR3 region has the DNA TGTGCCAGCAGCTCGGAGGGACAGGGACCGAAAGCTTTCTTT. This sequence encodes CASSSEGQGPKAFF. This sequence joins TRBV5-4 and TRBJ1-1; 9 nucleotides agree with TRBD1. V dropped 3 bases and J dropped 9; count of bases not matched to a gene: 9. CDR3 length equals 14 residues. Germline V gene sequence: CDR1 SGHNT, CDR2 YYREEE (reference sequence).